The 5 T cell receptor beta chains below come from one sample, sequenced in a study of regulatory T cells in long-lasting Graves disease. Sequencing libraries for TCR beta were prepared with iRepertoire HTBI primers and Arm-PCR of CDR3 regions. From the multiplex PCR reads, TCRdb called clonotypes with MiXCR, one entry per CDR3 protein. In the table there are under 800,000 distinct CDR3 sequences, roughly 16% of which are singletons. The time point was: newly diagnosed GD, antithyroid drugs for less than 3 months. PBMCs were the source of the RNA used for TCR sequencing. The data were also submitted as part of a second study, on T cells in Graves' hyperthyroidism and ophthalmopathy.

The material sequenced was peripheral blood mononuclear cells (PBMCs), taken at new diagnosis, from a patient treated with antithyroid drugs. These receptors all stem from a woman in her twenties or thirties with Graves disease.

This clonotype was found a few times. The chain joins TRBV29-1 to TRBJ2-3, with 9 bases fitting TRBD2. Germline values: CDR1 SQVTM, CDR2 ANQGSEA. The V gene end was trimmed by 7 bases and the J gene end by 2 bases; junction bases not matched to a gene: 7. The CDR3 loop spans 14 amino acids. DNA for the CDR3: TGCAGCGCCCGAGCGGGAGGCAACACAGATACGCAGTATTTT. Residues: CSARAGGNTDTQYF.

The rearrangement joins TRBV25-1 to TRBJ2-7; D is perhaps TRBD1 (6 bases). Trimming pared 2 bases from V and 7 bases from J, leaving 12 bases between. The CDR3 is made up of 13 amino acids. The germline CDR1 and CDR2 sequences are MGHDK and SYGVNS. Here the CDR3 reads CASSERTVREQYF. DNA for the CDR3: TGTGCCAGCAGTGAAAGGACAGTGCGGGAGCAGTACTTC.

This clonotype was detected many times. The chain couples TRBV6-5 to TRBJ1-1, with D unresolved. Germline loops: CDR1 MNHEY, CDR2 SVGAGI. The CDR3 is made up of 14 amino acids. Trimming cost V 1 base and J 2 bases, with 8 bases left between them. CDR3 in DNA: TGTGCCAGCAGTTACTTACAGAGAAACACTGAAGCTTTCTTT. This codes for CASSYLQRNTEAFF.

This clonotype has at least ten counts. This chain uses TRBV27 with TRBJ1-5; D is perhaps TRBD1 (6 bases). Germline lookup yields CDR1 MNHEY and CDR2 SMNVEV (reference sequence). Trimming shortened V by 5 bases and J by 5 bases, and 13 bases separated the two germline ends. This CDR3 region has 14 residues. The CDR3 DNA reads as TGTGCCAGCAGTAAATGGACAGCGCATCAGCCCCAGCATTTT. Translation gives CASSKWTAHQPQHF.

This clonotype has ten or more counts. The chain carries TRBV28 and TRBJ2-5; 11 positions match TRBD2. The junction had 7 bases not matched to a gene; V was cut back by 6 bases and J by 4 bases. The CDR3 is made up of 15 amino acids. CDR1 is MDHEN, CDR2 SYDVKM, per germline. CDR3 sequence: CASSRGLAVIETQYF. CDR3 bases: TGTGCCAGCAGCCGGGGACTAGCGGTTATAGAGACCCAGTACTTC.